The 17 T cell receptor beta chains below were found in one sample sequenced in a study of identical twins listed by TCRdb under 2016. Library prep was done by 5' RACE. These reads were obtained on an Illumina HiSeq 2000. TCRdb reprocessing: public reads trimmed at Q25 with fastp, clones called with MiXCR, in-frame beta chains kept. Rows with one shared CDR3 protein collapse into an entry with the most common genes and DNA. The sample records about 920,000 distinct CDR3 sequences, over 9% of which are singletons. The ten largest clones capture around 1.6% of the sample. The data were also submitted as part of a second study, on yellow fever vaccine responses in identical twins.

Sequenced input: PBMCs. Every receptor here comes from a woman between 18 and 30 years old in good health.

This chain's CDR3 is CATNLAGETDTQYF. DNA for the CDR3: TGTGCCACTAACTTAGCGGGGGAAACAGATACGCAGTATTTT. The chain couples TRBV10-3 to TRBJ2-3; 9 positions match TRBD2. The CDR3 sequence is 14 residues long. The trim removed 10 bases at V and 3 bases at J, leaving 8 bases unmatched. Germline V gives CDR1 ENHRY, CDR2 SYGVKD.

The rearrangement joins TRBV5-5 to TRBJ2-7, with 8 bases that match TRBD1. The CDR3 is made up of 17 amino acids. Trimming at V came to 4 bases and at J to 0 bases, leaving 12 bases not matched to a gene. Germline CDR1 SGHKS, CDR2 YYEKEE (reference sequence). This CDR3 reads CASSPRFRQGSSYEQYV. CDR3 in DNA: TGTGCCAGCAGCCCTAGGTTCCGACAGGGGTCCTCCTACGAGCAGTACGTC.

This clonotype came up many times. The chain carries TRBV6-5 and TRBJ2-2; D call uncertain. Germline loops: CDR1 MNHEY, CDR2 SVGAGI. CDR3 size: 13 residues. The V and J ends lost 2 bases and 7 bases respectively, with 8 bases between them. For the CDR3, the DNA is TGTGCCAGCAGTTACCCCTTACGCGGGGAGCTGTTTTTT. It is translated as CASSYPLRGELFF.

This clonotype was seen a few times. J is TRBJ2-7 and V is TRBV2; 7 bases are a match to TRBD1. From germline, CDR1 is SNHLY and CDR2 FYNNEI. This CDR3 contains 16 residues. With V trimmed by 3 bases and J by 3 bases, 11 bases remained unmatched. CDR3 nucleotides: TGTGCCAGCAGTGACTCACTCTCGACAGGGAGCTACGAGCAGTACGTC. Protein sequence: CASSDSLSTGSYEQYV.

The chain joins TRBV6-1 to TRBJ2-3; 15 bases agree with TRBD2. The CDR3 has 20 amino acids. Germline V lookup: CDR1 MNHNS, CDR2 SASEGT. Losses at the gene ends were 4 bases for V and 1 base for J; bases not matched to a gene: 12. The CDR3: CASSGNPGLAGGGGTDTQYF. The CDR3 DNA reads TGTGCCAGCAGTGGAAATCCGGGACTAGCGGGAGGAGGGGGCACAGATACGCAGTATTTT.

Concerning this clonotype itself: It may be a read error: a sequence one base away is much more abundant. The chain uses TRBV24-1 and TRBJ2-1; D not resolved. Trimming left V 7 bases short and J 8 bases short, with 11 bases between. The germline V gene encodes CDR1 KGHDR and CDR2 SFDVKD. This CDR3 has 12 residues. DNA for the CDR3: TGTGCCACCAGGGATACCCGTTATGAGCAGTTCTTC. Its translation: CATRDTRYEQFF.

This clonotype was observed at least ten times. This rearrangement joins TRBV11-2 to TRBJ2-1; the D gene could be TRBD1 or TRBD2 (6 bases each). The ends were cut back, 2 bases at V and 10 bases at J, with 18 bases in the middle. There are 15 residues in the CDR3. Per the germline V gene, CDR1 is SGHAT and CDR2 is FQNNGV. The CDR3 reads CASSLTGSARGEQFF. The CDR3 nucleotides are TGTGCCAGCAGCTTAACAGGGTCAGCCCGGGGGGAGCAGTTCTTC.

V gene TRBV18 combines with J gene TRBJ2-1; the D gene could be TRBD1 or TRBD2 (6 bases each). Germline CDR1 is KGHSH and CDR2 is LQKENI. This CDR3 comprises 12 residues. Trimming stripped 5 bases from V and 9 bases from J, with 11 bases between. CDR3 sequence reads: CASSVGGTEQFF. Here the CDR3 DNA reads TGTGCCAGCTCAGTCGGGGGCACTGAGCAGTTCTTC.

This clonotype was counted between two and nine times. The V and J genes are TRBV5-5 and TRBJ2-2; 7 nucleotides align to TRBD1. Germline V gene data show CDR1 as SGHKS and CDR2 as YYEKEE (reference sequence). V was pared by 4 bases and J by 0 bases, with 9 bases of the junction left unmatched. The CDR3 covers 17 residues. The CDR3 region is CASSAGSTGPNTGELFF. The CDR3 DNA follows: TGTGCCAGCAGCGCCGGATCGACAGGGCCGAACACCGGGGAGCTGTTTTTT.

Only a few counts were recorded for this clonotype. The gene calls are TRBV6-5 and TRBJ1-2, with a possible D match to TRBD1 (6 bases). The V and J ends lost 2 bases and 5 bases respectively, with 12 bases between them. This CDR3 is 14 amino acids long. Germline V gene sequence: CDR1 MNHEY, CDR2 SVGAGI. The CDR3 loop is CASSYVQGTYGYTF. In nucleotides, the CDR3 is TGTGCCAGCAGTTACGTACAGGGCACTTATGGCTACACCTTC.

There are a few counts of this clonotype. The chain recombines TRBV7-9 with TRBJ2-5; no reliable D call. The V end lost 2 bases, the J end lost 5 bases, and 12 bases lay between the germline ends. Germline V gene sequence: CDR1 SEHNR, CDR2 FQNEAQ (reference sequence). The CDR3 has 14 amino acids. The CDR3 here is CASSLRALWETQYF. CDR3 in DNA: TGTGCCAGCAGCTTAAGGGCCCTTTGGGAGACCCAGTACTTC.

This clonotype was observed a few times. This chain joins TRBV20-1 and TRBJ2-5; D is unclear. Germline assignment: CDR1 DFQATT and CDR2 SNEGSKA (reference sequence). This CDR3 is 13 amino acids long. The ends were cut back, 3 bases at V and 0 bases at J, with 8 bases in the middle. In DNA, the CDR3 is TGCAGTGCTAGTAAGGGTAACCAAGAGACCCAGTACTTC. Protein product: CSASKGNQETQYF.

Only a few counts were recorded for this clonotype. V and J are TRBV6-5 and TRBJ1-2, with D hard to call. Trimming removed 0 bases from V and 6 bases from J, with 8 bases in between. The germline V gene encodes CDR1 MNHEY and CDR2 SVGAGI. This CDR3 spans 13 amino acids. The CDR3 sequence: CASSYSKANGYTF. CDR3 nucleotide sequence: TGTGCCAGCAGTTACTCGAAGGCCAATGGCTACACCTTC.

The chain employs TRBV28 and TRBJ1-5; D is undetermined. The V end lost 8 bases, the J end lost 4 bases, and 12 bases lay between the germline ends. Germline V gene lookup returns CDR1 MDHEN and CDR2 SYDVKM. This CDR3 spans 13 amino acids. CDR3 bases: TGTGCCAGCGGCATGGGTGTTAATCAGCCCCAGCATTTT. Protein sequence: CASGMGVNQPQHF.

The V and J genes are TRBV4-2 and TRBJ2-1; 8 bases match TRBD2. CDR1 is LGHNA, CDR2 YNFKEQ, per germline. This CDR3 comprises 17 residues. V gave up 0 bases and J gave up 7 bases; unmatched junction bases: 11. The CDR3 nucleotides are TGTGCCAGCAGCCAAGATGGTACGGGGGGGCCGAAGAATGAGCAGTTCTTC. Residues: CASSQDGTGGPKNEQFF.

The chain recombines TRBV16 with TRBJ2-2; 9 bases match TRBD2. CDR3 size: 17 residues. Unmatched junction bases numbered 13, after V lost 7 bases and J lost 4 bases. The germline V gene has CDR1 KGHSY and CDR2 FQNENV. CDR3 DNA: TGTGCCAGCACCACAACGGGGCTAGCGGGACCCACCGGGGAGCTGTTTTTT. Encoded protein: CASTTTGLAGPTGELFF.

This clonotype was seen only a few times. The chain is built from TRBV4-1 and TRBJ1-5; tentatively, D is TRBD1 (5 bases). The ends were cut back, 0 bases at V and 0 bases at J, with 15 bases in the middle. Germline V CDR1 and CDR2: MGHRA, YSYEKL. This CDR3 region has 18 residues. The CDR3 DNA sequence: TGCGCCAGCAGCCAAGATCCTAGGACAACTTATAGCAATCAGCCCCAGCATTTT. Residues: CASSQDPRTTYSNQPQHF.